This record concerns one TCR beta chain sequence. These data belong to a study of PD-L1 blockade in urothelial cancer. Across the study: Samples of blood were analyzed 3 weeks (second dose) and 6 weeks after treatment start. Blood gave a median approximately 130,000 T cells.

The V end lost 4 bases, the J end lost 2 bases, and 10 bases lay between the germline ends. CDR1 is LNHNV, CDR2 YYDKDF, per germline (reference sequence). CDR3 length equals 14 residues. Locally advanced or metastatic urothelial carcinoma was diagnosed in the patients. Anywhere from 1 to 8 samples came from each patient, spanning pretreatment and on-treatment. TCRdb's table, derived via immunoSEQ multiplex PCR, lists solely in-frame clones and lacks some. The sample holds some 47,000 clones, approximately 78% seen once. This sample comprised PBMCs, obtained around atezolizumab (anti-PD-L1) treatment. The V call is TRBV15, the J call TRBJ2-3, with D hard to call. The sequence was obtained from a man in his 70s with urothelial cancer. The CDR3 protein is CATSTRSLTDTQYF. Written as DNA, the CDR3 is TGTGCCACCAGCACTCGGAGCCTCACAGATACGCAGTATTTT. The complete variable domain, with remaining parts taken from reference TRBV15 and TRBJ2-3, reads DAMVIQNPRYQVTQFGKPVTLSCSQTLNHNVMYWYQQKSSQAPKLLFHYYDKDFNNEADTPDNFQSRRPNTSFCFLDIRSPGLGDTAMYLCATSTRSLTDTQYFGPGTRLTVL.